The T cell receptor (beta chain) described here comes from a study of identical twins. Whole-study results and caveats: Insertion counts were lower in abundant cord blood beta clonotypes, a trend that memory repertoires did not show.

The trim removed 2 bases at V and 4 bases at J, leaving 2 bases unmatched. The germline gives CDR1 SGHDT, CDR2 YYEEEE. The CDR3 is 14 amino acids. Via MiXCR, TCRdb re-called the 5' RACE reads, giving one row per CDR3 protein. The sample consists of 350,000 to 400,000 distinct CDR3 sequences, roughly 9% of them appearing once. This clonotype was detected many times. The antigen remains unidentified. The chain has TRBV5-6 and TRBJ1-2, with 10 bases lining up with TRBD1. The clonotype comes from a woman aged 50 to 60 in good health. The specimen was naive T cells sorted from blood. Here the CDR3 DNA reads TGTGCCAGCAGCTTCCGGGACAGGGGCTATGGCTACACCTTC. This codes for CASSFRDRGYGYTF.